The TCR beta chain described here comes from a study of human T cells and chemical hapten exposure. The library attached unique molecular identifiers to individual cDNA molecules. TCRdb reprocessed the 5' RACE reads with MiXCR, giving one entry per CDR3 protein. The sample has 120,000 to 150,000 distinct CDR3 sequences, around 4.4% seen once. The CDR3 is made up of 13 amino acids. The V gene lost 7 bases and the J gene lost 4 bases, with 11 bases spanning the gap. The germline V gene encodes CDR1 LNHDA and CDR2 SQIVND (reference sequence). This clonotype was counted many times. Unseparated into fractions, whole blood served as the source from which total RNA was extracted.

The chain has TRBV19 and TRBJ1-3, with D possibly TRBD1 on 5 matching bases. The TCR sequence derives from a female donor in good health. CDR3 in DNA: TGTGCCAGTATGAGGGGCGCGGGAAACACCATATATTTT. Protein: CASMRGAGNTIYF.